Presented here are 2 T cell receptor beta chains from one specimen sequenced in a study of cytomegalovirus exposure and HLA in healthy donors (dated by TCRdb to 2016 to 2017). Library prep was done by the immunoSEQ multiplex PCR assay. For the multiplex PCR, a mixture combining 60 forward primers for TCR Vbeta segments and 13 reverse primers for TCR Jbeta segments was used. TCRdb obtained this table from immuneACCESS and retained in-frame rearrangements with V and J assigned. These tables miss some clones; where compared with another copy, unresolved V genes account for less than half of the shortfall, and the remainder is unexplained. Per the sample table, the count is approximately 210,000 clones. Clones ranked in the top ten supply about 1% of the sample. Sequencing was done on a sample of PBMCs. The source of these receptors is a young woman in good health and CMV-seropositive.

The genes are TRBV5-4 and TRBJ2-5, with 10 bases matching TRBD2. This CDR3 is 16 amino acids long. Germline V gives CDR1 SGHNT, CDR2 YYREEE (reference sequence). V lost 3 bases, J lost 4 bases, and 9 bases stayed unmatched. The CDR3 sequence is CASSSTSGGAGETQYF. The CDR3 nucleotides are TGTGCCAGCAGCTCCACCAGCGGGGGGGCGGGAGAGACCCAGTACTTC.

The V call is TRBV5-6, the J call TRBJ2-1; no reliable D call. From germline, CDR1 is SGHDT and CDR2 YYEEEE. Trimming removed 0 bases at V and 0 bases at J, with 13 bases between. The CDR3 has 17 residues. CDR3 protein: CASSLEVIWSSYNEQFF. The CDR3 nucleotides read TGTGCCAGCAGCTTGGAGGTAATTTGGAGCTCCTACAATGAGCAGTTCTTC.